A selection of T cell receptor beta chains follows, all from one sample in a study of T cells after yellow fever vaccination. Each CDR3 protein gets one entry after TCRdb re-called the 5' RACE reads with MiXCR. Of about 170,000 distinct CDR3 sequences in the sample, 9.5% to 11% were seen once. The material was CD8+ T cells sorted from PBMCs, obtained 15 days after the yellow fever booster vaccination. Every receptor here comes from a man younger than 35 who received the YFV17D yellow fever vaccine. Both conserved end residues are trimmed from each CDR3. Each record gives: V gene, J gene, CDR3 protein.

TRBV7-6	TRBJ1-4	ASSLPDKGVKLF
TRBV4-1	TRBJ2-5	ASSQGYQPGETQY
TRBV7-9	TRBJ2-1	ASSFPSGGTPSYNEQF
TRBV5-1	TRBJ2-5	ASMDLRGTQY
TRBV6-2/TRBV6-3	TRBJ2-3	ASSYPGGTSTDTQY
TRBV12-3/TRBV12-4	TRBJ2-1	ASSPGQNNEQF
TRBV2	TRBJ1-2	ASSRVLTGGNGYT
TRBV7-9	TRBJ2-3	ASSLGRTSTDTQY
TRBV7-9	TRBJ1-1	ASNLLTGTNTEAF
TRBV19	TRBJ2-5	ASRIPGGTQY
TRBV4-3	TRBJ1-4	ASSQVAGSPEKLF
TRBV29-1	TRBJ1-3	SVDDDPGNTIY
TRBV7-6	TRBJ2-7	ASSDPSGPTYEQY
TRBV15	TRBJ1-2	ATSRATGEGYT
TRBV12-3/TRBV12-4	TRBJ2-1	ASSLREYEQF
TRBV7-2	TRBJ1-2	ASSLGWYGVQGYT
TRBV23-1	TRBJ1-4	ASSHNGQGDGEKLF
TRBV7-8	TRBJ2-5	ASSLGGLAGDGTQY
TRBV6-5	TRBJ2-3	ASSPSESTDTQY
TRBV12-3/TRBV12-4	TRBJ2-7	ASSLSGTYEQY
TRBV19	TRBJ2-7	ASSLRDGYYEQY
TRBV5-6	TRBJ1-2	ASSFGTGGTDT
TRBV11-2	TRBJ2-1	ASSLVSSSYNEQF
TRBV5-1	TRBJ1-2	ASRINSKYGYT
TRBV19	TRBJ1-1	ASRTTGYTEAF
TRBV7-6	TRBJ2-3	ASSLVSDGAFTDTQY
TRBV5-1	TRBJ1-1	ASSLERGMNTEAF
TRBV7-2	TRBJ2-7	ASSGDDGPFEQY
TRBV4-1	TRBJ2-1	ASSQDFPSGYNEQF
TRBV4-1	TRBJ2-1	ASSQGAGAGEQF
TRBV4-2	TRBJ2-2	ASSQDDSLPGELF
TRBV7-9	TRBJ1-3	ASSQILPSGNTIY
TRBV23-1	TRBJ2-5	AVRKTGEETQY
TRBV19	TRBJ1-5	ASSNPSINQPQH
TRBV7-9	TRBJ2-1	ASSLVGLDYNEQF
TRBV6-6	TRBJ2-3	ASTLANTDTQY
TRBV29-1	TRBJ2-7	SVVTGAYEQY